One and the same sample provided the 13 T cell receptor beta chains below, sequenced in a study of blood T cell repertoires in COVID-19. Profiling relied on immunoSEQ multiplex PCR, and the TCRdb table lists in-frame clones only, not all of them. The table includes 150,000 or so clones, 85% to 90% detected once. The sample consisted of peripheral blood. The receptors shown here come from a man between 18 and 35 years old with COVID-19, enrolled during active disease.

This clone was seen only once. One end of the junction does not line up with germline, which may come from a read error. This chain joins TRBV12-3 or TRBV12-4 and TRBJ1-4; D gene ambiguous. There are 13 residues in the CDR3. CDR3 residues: CASSYGINEKLLF. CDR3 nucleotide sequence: TGTGCCAGCAGTTACGGGATTAATGAAAAACTGCTTTTT.

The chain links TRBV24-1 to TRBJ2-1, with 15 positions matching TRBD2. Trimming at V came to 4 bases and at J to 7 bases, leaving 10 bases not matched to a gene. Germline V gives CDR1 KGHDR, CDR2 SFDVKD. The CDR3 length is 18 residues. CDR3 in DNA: TGTGCCACCAGTGACCCAAAAGGCGGGACTAGCGGGAGGAATGAGCAGTTCTTC. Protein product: CATSDPKGGTSGRNEQFF.

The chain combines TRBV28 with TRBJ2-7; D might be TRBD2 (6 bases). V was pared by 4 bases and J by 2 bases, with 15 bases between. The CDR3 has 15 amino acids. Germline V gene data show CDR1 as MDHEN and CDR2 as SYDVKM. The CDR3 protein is CASSSSGTSPYEQYF. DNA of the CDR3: TGTGCCAGCAGTTCCTCCGGGACTTCGCCCTACGAGCAGTACTTC.

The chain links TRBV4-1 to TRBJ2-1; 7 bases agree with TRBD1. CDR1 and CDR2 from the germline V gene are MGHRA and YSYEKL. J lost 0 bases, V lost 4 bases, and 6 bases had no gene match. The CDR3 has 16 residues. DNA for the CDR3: TGCGCCAGCAGCCTGCTGGCAGGGGGCTCCTACAATGAGCAGTTCTTC. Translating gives CASSLLAGGSYNEQFF.

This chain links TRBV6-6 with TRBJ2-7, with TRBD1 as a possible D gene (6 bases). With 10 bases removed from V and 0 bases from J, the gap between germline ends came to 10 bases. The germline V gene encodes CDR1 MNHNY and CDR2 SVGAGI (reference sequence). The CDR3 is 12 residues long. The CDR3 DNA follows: TGTGCCACCTTGGACAGCTCCTACGAGCAGTACTTC. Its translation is CATLDSSYEQYF.

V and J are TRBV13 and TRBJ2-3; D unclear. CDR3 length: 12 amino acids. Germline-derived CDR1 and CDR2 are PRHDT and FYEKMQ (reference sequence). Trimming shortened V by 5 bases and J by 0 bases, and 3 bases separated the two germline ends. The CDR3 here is CASSPSTDTQYF. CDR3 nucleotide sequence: TGTGCCAGCAGCCCTAGCACAGATACGCAGTATTTT.

The CDR3 protein is CASNPRDSGTRDEQFF. The CDR3 DNA sequence: TGCGCCAGCAACCCCCGTGATAGCGGGACTAGGGATGAGCAGTTCTTC. The J gene is TRBJ2-1, the V gene TRBV5-1; 8 bases are a match to TRBD2. This CDR3 comprises 16 residues. The germline V gene encodes CDR1 SGHRS and CDR2 YFSETQ. The trim removed 6 bases at V and 8 bases at J, leaving 16 bases unmatched.

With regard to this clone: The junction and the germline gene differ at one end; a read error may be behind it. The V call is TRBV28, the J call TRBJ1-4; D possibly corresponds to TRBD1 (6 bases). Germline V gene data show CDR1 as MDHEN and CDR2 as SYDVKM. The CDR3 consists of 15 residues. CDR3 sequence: CASSSVQGQTEKLLF. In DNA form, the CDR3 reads TGTGCCAGCTCCTCCGTACAGGGCCAAACGGAAAAACTGCTTTTT.

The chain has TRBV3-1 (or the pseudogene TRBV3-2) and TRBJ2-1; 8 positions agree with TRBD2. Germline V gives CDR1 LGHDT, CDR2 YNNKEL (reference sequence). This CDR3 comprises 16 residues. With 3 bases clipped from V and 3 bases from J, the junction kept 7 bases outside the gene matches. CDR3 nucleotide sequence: TGTGCCAGCAGCCATCGTGGGCTAGCGGGCTACAATGAGCAGTTCTTC. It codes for CASSHRGLAGYNEQFF.

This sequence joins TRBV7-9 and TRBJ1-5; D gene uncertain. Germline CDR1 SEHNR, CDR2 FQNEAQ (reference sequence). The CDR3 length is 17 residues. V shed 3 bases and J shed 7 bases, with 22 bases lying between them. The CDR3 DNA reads TGTGCCAGCAGCTTCGAACGAGGGAGGCAGTGGAAACAGCCCCAGCATTTT. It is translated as CASSFERGRQWKQPQHF.

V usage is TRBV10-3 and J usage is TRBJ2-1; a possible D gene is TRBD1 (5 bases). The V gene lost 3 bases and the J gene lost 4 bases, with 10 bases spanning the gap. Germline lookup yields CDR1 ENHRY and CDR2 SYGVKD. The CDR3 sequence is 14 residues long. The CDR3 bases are TGTGCCATCAGTGATGGGGCCAGGTACAATGAGCAGTTCTTC. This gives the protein CAISDGARYNEQFF.

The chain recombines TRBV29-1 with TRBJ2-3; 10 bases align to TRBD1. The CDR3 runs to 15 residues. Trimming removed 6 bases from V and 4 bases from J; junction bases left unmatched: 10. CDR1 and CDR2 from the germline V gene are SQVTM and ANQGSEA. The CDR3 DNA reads TGCAGCGTCGGGGGGGACAGGGGTTCGGCAGATACGCAGTATTTT. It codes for CSVGGDRGSADTQYF.

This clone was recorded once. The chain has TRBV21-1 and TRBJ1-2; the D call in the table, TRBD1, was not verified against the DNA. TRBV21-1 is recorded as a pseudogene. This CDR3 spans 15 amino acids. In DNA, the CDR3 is TGTGCCAGCAGCAAAGAGGCCAGGGCGAACTATGGCTACACCTTC. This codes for CASSKEARANYGYTF.